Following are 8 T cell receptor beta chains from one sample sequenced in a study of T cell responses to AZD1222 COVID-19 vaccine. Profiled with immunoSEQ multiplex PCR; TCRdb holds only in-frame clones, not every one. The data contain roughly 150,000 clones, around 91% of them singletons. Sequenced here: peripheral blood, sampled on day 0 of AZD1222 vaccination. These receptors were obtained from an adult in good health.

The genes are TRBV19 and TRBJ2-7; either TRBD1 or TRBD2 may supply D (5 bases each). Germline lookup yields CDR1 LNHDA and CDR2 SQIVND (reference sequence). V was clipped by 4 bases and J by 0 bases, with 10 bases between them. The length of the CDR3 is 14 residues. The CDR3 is CASSNVGVSYEQYF. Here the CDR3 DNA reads TGTGCCAGTAGTAACGTGGGGGTCTCCTACGAGCAGTACTTC.

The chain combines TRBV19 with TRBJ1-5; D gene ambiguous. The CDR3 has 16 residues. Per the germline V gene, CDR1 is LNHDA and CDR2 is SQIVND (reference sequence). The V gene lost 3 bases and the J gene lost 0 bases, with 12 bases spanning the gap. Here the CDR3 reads CASSIVQSTSNQPQHF. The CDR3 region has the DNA TGTGCCAGTAGTATTGTACAGAGTACTAGCAATCAGCCCCAGCATTTT.

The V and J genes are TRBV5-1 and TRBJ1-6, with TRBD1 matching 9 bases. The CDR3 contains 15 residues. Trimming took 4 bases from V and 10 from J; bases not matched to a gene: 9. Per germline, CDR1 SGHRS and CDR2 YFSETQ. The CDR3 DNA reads TGCGCCAGCAGCCTGACAGGGGGTGTTGGGTCACCCCTCCACTTT. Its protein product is CASSLTGGVGSPLHF.

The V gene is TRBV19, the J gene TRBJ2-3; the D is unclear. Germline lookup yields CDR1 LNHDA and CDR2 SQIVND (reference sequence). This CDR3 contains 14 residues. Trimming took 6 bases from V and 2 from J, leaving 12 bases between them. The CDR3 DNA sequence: TGTGCCAGTAGCGATGGACCTAACACAGATACGCAGTATTTT. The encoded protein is CASSDGPNTDTQYF.

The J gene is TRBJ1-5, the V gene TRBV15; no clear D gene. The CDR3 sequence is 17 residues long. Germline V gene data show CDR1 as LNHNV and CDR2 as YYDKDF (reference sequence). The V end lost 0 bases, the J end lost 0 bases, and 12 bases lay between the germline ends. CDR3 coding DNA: TGTGCCACCAGCAGAGATATTATGACGGATAGCAATCAGCCCCAGCATTTT. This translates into CATSRDIMTDSNQPQHF.

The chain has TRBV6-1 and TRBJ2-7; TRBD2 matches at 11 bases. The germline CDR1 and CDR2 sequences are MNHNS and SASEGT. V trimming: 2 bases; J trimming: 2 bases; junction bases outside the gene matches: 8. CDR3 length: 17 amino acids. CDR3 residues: CASSESGLADPPYEQYV. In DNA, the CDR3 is TGTGCCAGCAGTGAATCGGGACTAGCGGACCCCCCCTACGAGCAGTACGTC.

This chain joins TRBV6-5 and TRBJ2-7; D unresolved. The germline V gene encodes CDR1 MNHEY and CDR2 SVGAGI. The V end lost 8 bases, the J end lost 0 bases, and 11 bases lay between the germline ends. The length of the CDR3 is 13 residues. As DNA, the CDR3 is TGTGCCAGCTCATGGGATAGCTCCTACGAGCAGTACGTC. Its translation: CASSWDSSYEQYV.

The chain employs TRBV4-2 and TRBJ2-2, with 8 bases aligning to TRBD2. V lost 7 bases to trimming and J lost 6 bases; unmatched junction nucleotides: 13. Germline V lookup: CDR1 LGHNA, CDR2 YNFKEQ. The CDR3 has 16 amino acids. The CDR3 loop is CASNPGGGKTAGELFF. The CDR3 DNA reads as TGTGCCAGCAACCCGGGAGGGGGAAAGACGGCCGGGGAGCTGTTTTTT.